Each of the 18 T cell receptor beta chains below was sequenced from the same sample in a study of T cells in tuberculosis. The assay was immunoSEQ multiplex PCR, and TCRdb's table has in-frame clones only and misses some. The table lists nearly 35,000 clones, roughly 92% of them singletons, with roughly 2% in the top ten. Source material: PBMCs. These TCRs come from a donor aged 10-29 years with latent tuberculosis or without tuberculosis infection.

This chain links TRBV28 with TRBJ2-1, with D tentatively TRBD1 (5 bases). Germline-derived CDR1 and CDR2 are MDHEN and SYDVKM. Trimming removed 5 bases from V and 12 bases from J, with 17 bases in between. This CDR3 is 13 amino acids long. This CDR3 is CASSPSDTFVQFF. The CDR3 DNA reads TGTGCCAGCAGTCCCTCGGACACGTTCGTGCAGTTCTTC.

Here the CDR3 DNA reads TGCAGCGTTTTATGGGGGGTGTCAACAGATACGCAGTATTTT. This sequence encodes CSVLWGVSTDTQYF. The chain is built from TRBV29-1 and TRBJ2-3; possibly TRBD2 for D (6 bases). The CDR3 runs 14 residues. Per the germline V gene, CDR1 is SQVTM and CDR2 is ANQGSEA. Trimming took off 5 bases at V and 3 bases at J, with 15 bases between the two ends.

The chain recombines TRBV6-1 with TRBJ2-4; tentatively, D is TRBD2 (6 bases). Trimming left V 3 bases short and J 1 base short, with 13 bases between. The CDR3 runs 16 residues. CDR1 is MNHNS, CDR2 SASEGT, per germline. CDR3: CASSDPSRGAKNIQYF. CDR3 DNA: TGTGCCAGCAGTGACCCTTCCCGGGGGGCCAAAAACATTCAGTACTTC.

CDR3 DNA: TGTGCCAGCAGCTTATCTCTAGGGGACAATGAGCAGTTCTTC. Amino acid sequence: CASSLSLGDNEQFF. This chain links TRBV7-9 with TRBJ2-1, with a tentative D call TRBD1 (5 bases). The CDR3 runs to 14 residues. Trimming shortened V by 2 bases and J by 5 bases, and 10 bases separated the two germline ends. Germline CDR1 SEHNR, CDR2 FQNEAQ (reference sequence).

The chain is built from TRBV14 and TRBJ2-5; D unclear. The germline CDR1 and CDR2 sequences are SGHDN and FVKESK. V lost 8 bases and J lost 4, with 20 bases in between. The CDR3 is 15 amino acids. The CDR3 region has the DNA TGTGCCAGCTCCCTAGGCGTAATAAAAGGAGAGACCCAGTACTTC. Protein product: CASSLGVIKGETQYF.

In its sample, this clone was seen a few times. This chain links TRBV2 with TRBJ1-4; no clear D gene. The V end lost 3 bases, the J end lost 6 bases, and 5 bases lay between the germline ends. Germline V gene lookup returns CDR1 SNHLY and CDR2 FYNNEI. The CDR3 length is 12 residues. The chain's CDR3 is CASSDRDEKLFF. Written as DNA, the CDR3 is TGTGCCAGCAGTGATCGTGATGAAAAACTGTTTTTT.

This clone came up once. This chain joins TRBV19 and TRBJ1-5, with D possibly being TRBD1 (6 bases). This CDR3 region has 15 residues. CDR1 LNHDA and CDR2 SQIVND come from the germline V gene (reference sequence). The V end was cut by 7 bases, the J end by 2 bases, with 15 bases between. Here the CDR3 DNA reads TGTGCCAGTACCCACCGGCAGGGGCGCAATCAGCCCCAGCATTTT. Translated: CASTHRQGRNQPQHF.

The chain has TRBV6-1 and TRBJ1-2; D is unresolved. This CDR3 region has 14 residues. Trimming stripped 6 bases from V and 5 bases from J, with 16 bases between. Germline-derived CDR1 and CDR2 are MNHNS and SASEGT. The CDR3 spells CASSRYGLNYGYTF. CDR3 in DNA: TGTGCCAGCAGCCGCTACGGGTTGAATTATGGCTACACCTTC.

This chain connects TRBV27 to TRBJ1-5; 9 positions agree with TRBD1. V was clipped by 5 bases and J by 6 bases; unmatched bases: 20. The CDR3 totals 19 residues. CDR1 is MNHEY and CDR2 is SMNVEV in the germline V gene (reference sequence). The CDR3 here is CASSKSSWDRVRDAQPQHF. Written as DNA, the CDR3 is TGTGCCAGCAGTAAATCTTCTTGGGACAGGGTTCGCGACGCTCAGCCCCAGCATTTT.

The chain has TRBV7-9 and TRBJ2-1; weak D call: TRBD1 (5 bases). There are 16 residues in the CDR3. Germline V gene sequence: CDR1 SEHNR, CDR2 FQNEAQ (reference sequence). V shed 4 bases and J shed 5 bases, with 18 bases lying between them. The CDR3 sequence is CASSSATEPGHNEQFF. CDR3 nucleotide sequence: TGTGCCAGCAGCTCTGCGACAGAGCCTGGACACAATGAGCAGTTCTTC. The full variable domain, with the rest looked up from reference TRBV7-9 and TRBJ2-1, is DTGVSQNPRHKITKRGQNVTFRCDPISEHNRLYWYRQTLGQGPEFLTYFQNEAQLEKSRLLSDRFSAERPKGSFSTLEIQRTEQGDSAMYLCASSSATEPGHNEQFFGPGTRLTVL.

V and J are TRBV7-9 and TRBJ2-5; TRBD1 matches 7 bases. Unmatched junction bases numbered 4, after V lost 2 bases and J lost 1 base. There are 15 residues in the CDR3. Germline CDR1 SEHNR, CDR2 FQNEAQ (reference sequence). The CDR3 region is CASSLQDRAQETQYF. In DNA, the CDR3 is TGTGCCAGCAGCTTACAAGACAGGGCCCAAGAGACCCAGTACTTC.

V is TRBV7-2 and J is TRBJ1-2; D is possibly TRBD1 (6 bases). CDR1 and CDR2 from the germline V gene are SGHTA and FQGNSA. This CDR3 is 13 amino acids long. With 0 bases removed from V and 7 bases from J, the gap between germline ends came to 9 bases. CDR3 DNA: TGTGCCAGCAGCTTAGCGGGGGCGGGTGGCTACACCTTC. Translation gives CASSLAGAGGYTF.

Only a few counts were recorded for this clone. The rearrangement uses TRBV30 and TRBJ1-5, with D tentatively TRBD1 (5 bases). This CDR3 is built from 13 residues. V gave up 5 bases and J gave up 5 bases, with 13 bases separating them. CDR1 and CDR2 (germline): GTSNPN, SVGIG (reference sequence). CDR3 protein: CAWGGGGDQPQHF. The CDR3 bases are TGTGCCTGGGGCGGTGGGGGGGATCAGCCCCAGCATTTT.

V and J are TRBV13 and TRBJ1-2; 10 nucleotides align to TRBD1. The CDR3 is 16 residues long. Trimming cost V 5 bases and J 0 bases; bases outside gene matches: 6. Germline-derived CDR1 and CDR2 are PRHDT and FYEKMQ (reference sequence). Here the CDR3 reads CASSIRTGGTNYGYTF. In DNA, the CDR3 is TGTGCCAGCAGCATCCGGACAGGGGGAACTAACTATGGCTACACCTTC.

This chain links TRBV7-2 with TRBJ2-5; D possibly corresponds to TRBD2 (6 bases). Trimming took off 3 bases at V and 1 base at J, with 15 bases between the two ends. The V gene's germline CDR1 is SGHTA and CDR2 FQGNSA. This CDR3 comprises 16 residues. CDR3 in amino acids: CASSLRAWRGQETQYF. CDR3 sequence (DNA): TGTGCCAGCAGCTTGCGAGCATGGCGGGGCCAAGAGACCCAGTACTTC.

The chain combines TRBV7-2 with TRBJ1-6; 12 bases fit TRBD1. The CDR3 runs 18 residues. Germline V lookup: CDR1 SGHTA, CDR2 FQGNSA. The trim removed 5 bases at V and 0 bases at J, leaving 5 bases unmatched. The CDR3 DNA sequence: TGTGCCAGCAGCCGGGGGACAGGGGGCATCTCCTATAATTCACCCCTCCACTTT. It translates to CASSRGTGGISYNSPLHF. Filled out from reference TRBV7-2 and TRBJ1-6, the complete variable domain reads GAGVSQSPSNKVTEKGKDVELRCDPISGHTALYWYRQSLGQGLEFLIYFQGNSAPDKSGLPSDRFSAERTGGSVSTLTIQRTQQEDSAVYLCASSRGTGGISYNSPLHFGNGTRLTVT.

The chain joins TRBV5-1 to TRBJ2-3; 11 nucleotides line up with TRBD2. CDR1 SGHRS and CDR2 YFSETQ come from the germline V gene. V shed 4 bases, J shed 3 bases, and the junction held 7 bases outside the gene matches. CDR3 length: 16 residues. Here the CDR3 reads CASSVSGTSGTDTQYF. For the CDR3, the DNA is TGCGCCAGCAGCGTTTCCGGGACTAGCGGAACAGATACGCAGTATTTT.

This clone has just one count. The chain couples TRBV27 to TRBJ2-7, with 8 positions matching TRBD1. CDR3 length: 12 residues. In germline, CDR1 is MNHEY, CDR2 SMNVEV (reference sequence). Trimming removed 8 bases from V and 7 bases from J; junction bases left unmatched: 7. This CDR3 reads CASGSWTGEQYF. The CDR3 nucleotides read TGTGCCAGCGGATCCTGGACAGGGGAGCAGTACTTC.